A single sample gave rise to the 18 T cell receptor beta chains below, sequenced in a study of CD8+CD57+ T cells in acquired aplastic anemia. Profiling of TCR beta VDJ combinations and CDR3 sequences used genomic DNA as template. TCRdb passed the reads through MiXCR, listing each CDR3 protein once. The table records hundreds of thousands of distinct CDR3 sequences, approximately 57% of them present only once. Sequencing input: sorted CD4+, CD8+, or CD8+CD57+ T cells (not recorded which) from PBMCs. These receptors originate from a human donor with severe aplastic anemia or a healthy control (not recorded which).

This clonotype was seen many times. The chain recombines TRBV6-5 with TRBJ1-6; 8 bases align to TRBD1. The CDR3 is 16 residues long. From germline, CDR1 is MNHEY and CDR2 SVGAGI. V shed 0 bases, J shed 6 bases, and the junction held 4 bases outside the gene matches. The CDR3 DNA is TGTGCCAGCAGTTACTCTGCAGGGGGCTTTAATTCACCCCTCCACTTT. Translated: CASSYSAGGFNSPLHF.

This clonotype was seen a handful of times. The V gene is TRBV28, the J gene TRBJ2-1; 11 bases agree with TRBD2. The CDR3 loop spans 13 amino acids. Germline trimming cut 4 bases from V and 10 bases from J; bases unmatched to any gene: 3. CDR1 and CDR2 (germline): MDHEN, SYDVKM. The chain's CDR3 is CASSWGTSGEQFF. The CDR3, as DNA: TGTGCCAGCAGTTGGGGGACTAGCGGAGAGCAGTTCTTC.

This clonotype was detected a few times. The chain recombines TRBV19 with TRBJ2-6; the D is unclear. With 4 bases removed from V and 0 bases from J, the gap between germline ends came to 13 bases. Germline V lookup: CDR1 LNHDA, CDR2 SQIVND (reference sequence). The CDR3 sequence is 17 residues long. The CDR3: CASSTLGRYSGANVLTF. In DNA form, the CDR3 reads TGTGCCAGTAGTACTCTTGGGCGTTACTCTGGGGCCAACGTCCTGACTTTC.

V gene TRBV14 combines with J gene TRBJ1-4; D may be TRBD1 (5 bases). The CDR3 consists of 14 residues. V was shortened by 2 bases and J by 8 bases, with 12 bases between the two germline ends. In germline, CDR1 is SGHDN, CDR2 FVKESK. The CDR3 DNA reads as TGTGCCAGCAGCCAAAATTACGGGGCCGAAAAACTGTTTTTT. This sequence encodes CASSQNYGAEKLFF.

Points on this clonotype: A junction end diverges from the germline sequence, so it may reflect a read error. The chain uses TRBV20-1 and TRBJ2-3; 7 bases line up with TRBD1. Germline CDR1 reads DFQATT; CDR2 reads SNEGSKA (reference sequence). CDR3 length equals 14 residues. The CDR3 nucleotides read TGCAGCGCTAGCCTGACAGGGAGCGCAGATACGCAGTATTTT. Translation: CSASLTGSADTQYF.

In the case of this clonotype: This may be a read error, as it is one base from a much larger clone. The chain links TRBV12-3 or TRBV12-4 to TRBJ1-1, with TRBD1 matching 9 bases. The CDR3 is 18 residues long. The CDR3 loop is CASSSGTGLLAEDTGAFF. The CDR3 DNA is TGTGCCAGCAGTTCCGGGACAGGGTTATTGGCGGAGGACACTGGAGCTTTCTTT.

The chain joins TRBV2 to TRBJ2-3; the D gene is possibly TRBD1 (5 bases). The CDR3 length is 14 residues. V was cut by 3 bases and J by 2 bases, with 9 bases left in between. CDR1 is SNHLY and CDR2 is FYNNEI in the germline V gene. The CDR3 loop reads CASSDRVTTDTQYF. The CDR3 bases are TGTGCCAGCAGTGACAGGGTAACCACAGATACGCAGTATTTT.

This chain uses TRBV2 with TRBJ2-7, with D possibly TRBD1 on 7 matching bases. This CDR3 has 14 residues. V lost 10 bases, J lost 0 bases, and 16 bases lay in between. Germline assignment: CDR1 SNHLY and CDR2 FYNNEI. CDR3 DNA: TGTGCCACCCAGGGGGACTCGAGCTCCTACGAGCAGTACTTC. Its protein product is CATQGDSSSYEQYF.

V is TRBV29-1 and J is TRBJ1-2, with D possibly matching TRBD1 (5 bases). Germline-derived CDR1 and CDR2 are SQVTM and ANQGSEA. The CDR3 is 15 residues long. Trimming took off 0 bases at V and 2 bases at J, with 13 bases between the two ends. In nucleotides, the CDR3 is TGCAGCGTTGAAGATCAGGGCAGCCCAAACTATGGCTACACCTTC. Translating gives CSVEDQGSPNYGYTF.

V is TRBV10-3 and J is TRBJ2-1; TRBD2 is a possible D gene (6 bases). Germline CDR1 reads ENHRY; CDR2 reads SYGVKD. The CDR3 is made up of 15 amino acids. Trimming took 2 bases from V and 4 from J, leaving 12 bases between them. CDR3 DNA sequence: TGTGCCATCAGTGAGGGAGGGGCCCCGTACAATGAGCAGTTCTTC. This encodes CAISEGGAPYNEQFF.

Regarding this clonotype: This could be a read error, since a much larger clone is one nucleotide away. V is TRBV3-1 and J is TRBJ2-1; 11 nucleotides match TRBD2. Germline CDR1 is LGHDT and CDR2 is YNNKEL (reference sequence). The CDR3 length is 13 residues. The CDR3 loop is CTSSQFLAGGQFF. CDR3 nucleotides: TGTACCAGCAGCCAGTTCCTAGCGGGGGGTCAGTTCTTC.

J is TRBJ1-2 and V is TRBV28, with a tentative D call TRBD1 (5 bases). Trimming shortened V by 6 bases and J by 4 bases, and 18 bases separated the two germline ends. Looked up from germline, CDR1 is MDHEN and CDR2 is SYDVKM. CDR3 length: 15 amino acids. The CDR3 protein is CASSPPGVRGYGYTF. The DNA of the CDR3 is TGTGCCAGCAGCCCCCCCGGGGTGAGGGGCTATGGCTACACCTTC.

J is TRBJ2-3 and V is TRBV24-1, with a weak D call TRBD1 (6 bases). Germline V lookup: CDR1 KGHDR, CDR2 SFDVKD. Trimming took off 4 bases at V and 6 bases at J, with 16 bases between the two ends. There are 15 residues in the CDR3. The CDR3 sequence: CATSESQGIVDTQYF. The CDR3 DNA is TGTGCCACCAGTGAATCGCAGGGGATAGTGGATACGCAGTATTTT.

The chain has TRBV2 and TRBJ1-1, with 11 bases matching TRBD1. The CDR3 runs to 15 residues. The germline gives CDR1 SNHLY, CDR2 FYNNEI. The junction had 4 bases not matched to a gene; V was cut back by 4 bases and J by 3 bases. For the CDR3, the DNA is TGTGCCAGCAGTGGGGACAGGGGGTTGGACACTGAAGCTTTCTTT. Protein product: CASSGDRGLDTEAFF.

The chain has TRBV14 and TRBJ1-6; 11 positions match TRBD1. The CDR3 consists of 14 residues. Trimming cost V 7 bases and J 6 bases; bases outside gene matches: 2. Per germline, CDR1 SGHDN and CDR2 FVKESK. CDR3 residues: CASKDRGRNSPLHF. The CDR3 nucleotides are TGTGCCAGCAAGGACAGGGGGCGTAATTCACCCCTCCACTTT.

The chain has TRBV9 and TRBJ2-5, with TRBD2 matching over 9 bases. Germline V gene data show CDR1 as SGDLS and CDR2 as YYNGEE. This CDR3 contains 14 residues. Trimming took 0 bases from V and 7 from J; bases not matched to a gene: 4. CDR3 residues: CASSVGSSGATQYF. CDR3 coding DNA: TGTGCCAGCAGCGTAGGGTCTAGCGGGGCGACCCAGTACTTC.

CDR3 protein: CASSLMSGMDNSPLHF. In DNA form, the CDR3 reads TGTGCCAGCAGTTTAATGTCAGGGATGGATAATTCACCCCTCCACTTT. V and J are TRBV27 and TRBJ1-6; D might be TRBD1 (5 bases). The CDR3 loop spans 16 amino acids. Germline V gives CDR1 MNHEY, CDR2 SMNVEV (reference sequence). V was shortened by 2 bases and J by 5 bases, with 13 bases between the two germline ends.

The CDR3 nucleotides read TGTGCCATCAACCAAGACAGGGGGGAGACCCAGTACTTC. Translating gives CAINQDRGETQYF. The chain employs TRBV10-3 and TRBJ2-5; TRBD1 agrees at 9 bases. The germline V gene encodes CDR1 ENHRY and CDR2 SYGVKD. The CDR3 sequence is 13 residues long. V was clipped by 7 bases and J by 5 bases; unmatched bases: 5.